The 23 T cell receptor beta chains in this list originate from one sample, sequenced in a study of blood T cell repertoires in COVID-19. Produced via immunoSEQ multiplex PCR; TCRdb's table is partial and in-frame only. This table has about 270,000 clones, more than 75% appearing once. Sequenced: PBMCs or T cells enriched from blood (not recorded which). These receptors originate from a woman aged 55-70 years in a cohort exposed to, infected with or recovered from COVID-19 (not recorded which).

The rearrangement joins TRBV9 to TRBJ2-5, with 16 bases matching TRBD2. Trimming cost V 3 bases and J 1 base; bases outside gene matches: 6. Germline values: CDR1 SGDLS, CDR2 YYNGEE. The CDR3 length is 18 residues. The CDR3 DNA sequence: TGTGCCAGCAGCGCCGGGGGACTAGCGGGAGGGCCCCAAGAGACCCAGTACTTC. Translating gives CASSAGGLAGGPQETQYF.

This chain joins TRBV28 and TRBJ1-2; TRBD1 aligns across 7 bases. Germline V gives CDR1 MDHEN, CDR2 SYDVKM. The CDR3 runs to 15 residues. Losses at the gene ends were 3 bases for V and 4 bases for J; bases not matched to a gene: 8. CDR3 in amino acids: CASSLSTGKGYGYTF. The CDR3 DNA follows: TGTGCCAGCAGTTTGTCGACAGGGAAGGGCTATGGCTACACCTTC.

V gene TRBV10-1 combines with J gene TRBJ2-3, with D perhaps matching TRBD2 (6 bases). The CDR3 extends over 15 amino acids. Germline V lookup: CDR1 WNHNN, CDR2 SYGVQD (reference sequence). The V and J ends lost 8 bases and 6 bases respectively, with 21 bases between them. The CDR3 region has the DNA TGCGCCAGCTCCACTGCGGGAACCCTTTCTGATACGCAGTATTTT. This codes for CASSTAGTLSDTQYF.

The chain joins TRBV12-3 or TRBV12-4 to TRBJ1-2; D is possibly TRBD1 (6 bases). V was clipped by 2 bases and J by 12 bases, with 13 bases between them. This CDR3 is 12 amino acids long. The CDR3 spells CASSLQVGANTF. In DNA, the CDR3 is TGTGCCAGCAGTTTACAGGTGGGGGCCAACACCTTC.

The CDR3 DNA reads as TGTGCCACCAGCAGAGATATCCTAGCGGGAGTTGGGCGAGAGACCCAGTACTTC. Encoded protein: CATSRDILAGVGRETQYF. V gene TRBV15 combines with J gene TRBJ2-5, with 10 bases matching TRBD2. The germline V gene encodes CDR1 LNHNV and CDR2 YYDKDF (reference sequence). This CDR3 region has 18 residues. After removal of 0 bases from V and 4 bases from J, the junction contained 11 bases not matched to a gene.

This clone was seen repeatedly, ten times or more. The chain is built from TRBV5-4 and TRBJ2-5; D is perhaps TRBD2 (6 bases). This CDR3 region has 15 residues. Germline CDR1 is SGHNT and CDR2 is YYREEE (reference sequence). V was pared by 1 base and J by 4 bases, with 14 bases between. CDR3 nucleotide sequence: TGTGCCAGCAGCTTGCTTGGAGGGGAGTCAGAGACCCAGTACTTC. Amino acids: CASSLLGGESETQYF. Full variable domain (missing parts from reference TRBV5-4 and TRBJ2-5): ETGVTQSPTHLIKTRGQQVTLRCSSQSGHNTVSWYQQALGQGPQFIFQYYREEENGRGNFPPRFSGLQFPNYSSELNVNALELDDSALYLCASSLLGGESETQYFGPGTRLLVL.

This chain joins TRBV27 and TRBJ1-6; D is ambiguous. From germline, CDR1 is MNHEY and CDR2 SMNVEV (reference sequence). This CDR3 region has 14 residues. V was clipped by 7 bases and J by 4 bases, with 11 bases between them. CDR3 region: CASKTTGYNSPLHF. In DNA form, the CDR3 reads TGTGCCAGCAAAACGACTGGATATAATTCACCCCTCCACTTT.

The chain recombines TRBV28 with TRBJ1-2; D may be TRBD1 (5 bases). V was trimmed by 5 bases and J by 8 bases, leaving 12 bases between them. Germline V gives CDR1 MDHEN, CDR2 SYDVKM. The CDR3 contains 12 residues. The CDR3 protein is CASSPYRWGYTF. The CDR3, as DNA: TGTGCCAGCAGTCCCTACAGGTGGGGCTACACCTTC.

This clone was recorded once. This chain links TRBV24-1 with TRBJ2-1; TRBD1 aligns across 7 bases. Germline loops: CDR1 KGHDR, CDR2 SFDVKD. V shed 4 bases, J shed 4 bases, and the junction held 9 bases outside the gene matches. CDR3 length: 16 residues. The CDR3 here is CATSDPTGAGYNEQFF. CDR3 coding DNA: TGTGCCACCAGTGACCCAACAGGGGCGGGTTACAATGAGCAGTTCTTC.

The genes are TRBV4-2 and TRBJ2-3, with TRBD2 identical over 13 bases. J gave up 0 bases and V 8 bases, and 5 bases lay outside the gene matches. The CDR3 loop spans 16 amino acids. The germline V gene encodes CDR1 LGHNA and CDR2 YNFKEQ. The CDR3 protein is CASGLAGEISTDTQYF. DNA of the CDR3: TGTGCCAGCGGACTAGCGGGAGAAATTAGCACAGATACGCAGTATTTT.

The chain uses TRBV28 and TRBJ1-2; D is ambiguous. This CDR3 comprises 16 residues. V was clipped by 7 bases and J by 4 bases, with 22 bases between them. Per germline, CDR1 MDHEN and CDR2 SYDVKM. CDR3 DNA: TGTGCCAGCATCTCCCTTGACCCGGGTGGGAGCTATGGCTACACCTTC. This gives the protein CASISLDPGGSYGYTF.

This chain connects TRBV7-6 to TRBJ2-7, with TRBD2 as a possible D gene (5 bases). Trimming left V 2 bases short and J 5 bases short, with 19 bases between. Germline V lookup: CDR1 SGHVS, CDR2 FNYEAQ. CDR3 length: 16 residues. The CDR3 sequence is CASSLSQTRDFHEQYF. As DNA, the CDR3 is TGTGCCAGCAGCTTATCTCAAACCCGGGATTTTCACGAGCAGTACTTC.

V gene TRBV2 combines with J gene TRBJ1-5; D is ambiguous. The CDR3 is made up of 17 amino acids. V dropped 5 bases and J dropped 0 bases, with 17 bases sitting between them. CDR1 and CDR2 (germline): SNHLY, FYNNEI. The CDR3 spells CASSLTEGVYSNQPQHF. The CDR3 bases are TGTGCCAGCAGTCTGACGGAAGGAGTTTATAGCAATCAGCCCCAGCATTTT.

The rearrangement links TRBV4-2 to TRBJ2-7, with D perhaps matching TRBD2 (6 bases). CDR3 length equals 15 residues. The V and J ends lost 3 bases and 7 bases respectively, with 19 bases between them. Germline lookup yields CDR1 LGHNA and CDR2 YNFKEQ. The CDR3 protein is CASSQLLASWGEQYF. The CDR3 nucleotides read TGTGCCAGCAGCCAGCTACTAGCCTCCTGGGGTGAGCAGTACTTC.

The J gene is TRBJ2-7, the V gene TRBV30, with 10 bases identical to TRBD1. The V segment lost 2 bases and the J segment 8 bases; nucleotides outside the gene matches: 15. Germline CDR1 and CDR2: GTSNPN and SVGIG (reference sequence). The CDR3 has 16 amino acids. The CDR3 protein is CAWSSFPGQGQGKQYF. Here the CDR3 DNA reads TGTGCCTGGAGTTCCTTCCCGGGACAGGGGCAGGGGAAGCAGTACTTC.

The chain is built from TRBV9 and TRBJ1-1; D unclear. The CDR3 has 14 amino acids. V gave up 0 bases and J gave up 1 base, with 7 bases separating them. Germline V CDR1 and CDR2: SGDLS, YYNGEE. The CDR3 DNA reads as TGTGCCAGCAGCGTAGGCGGTCGGAACACTGAAGCTTTCTTT. It encodes CASSVGGRNTEAFF.

The chain joins TRBV6-5 to TRBJ1-2; 9 positions agree with TRBD1. CDR1 is MNHEY, CDR2 SVGAGI, per germline. V was pared by 6 bases and J by 7 bases, with 12 bases of the junction left unmatched. This CDR3 region has 15 residues. The DNA of the CDR3 is TGTGCCAGCAGCCGTTCCCTCGACAGGGGGGTTGGCTACACCTTC. Amino acid sequence: CASSRSLDRGVGYTF.

The V call is TRBV6-5, the J call TRBJ2-1; 10 bases map to TRBD1. V lost 5 bases, J lost 15 bases, and 10 bases stayed unmatched. The germline V gene encodes CDR1 MNHEY and CDR2 SVGAGI. The CDR3 consists of 13 residues. The CDR3 region has the DNA TGTGCCAGCAGTAGTCACGACAGGGGGCGACTGTTCTTC. Its protein is CASSSHDRGRLFF.

The J gene is TRBJ1-4, the V gene TRBV29-1; D unresolved. Trimming stripped 5 bases from V and 6 bases from J, with 10 bases between. The CDR3 covers 12 residues. Germline CDR1 SQVTM, CDR2 ANQGSEA. The CDR3 bases are TGCAGCGTTATTTCCGGGGATGAAAAACTGTTTTTT. This encodes CSVISGDEKLFF.

The chain combines TRBV29-1 with TRBJ2-7, with a possible D match to TRBD1 (5 bases). This CDR3 region has 11 residues. Germline CDR1 reads SQVTM; CDR2 reads ANQGSEA. Trimming left V 5 bases short and J 2 bases short, with 7 bases between. CDR3 protein: CSVTGPYEQYF. In DNA form, the CDR3 reads TGCAGCGTTACAGGACCCTACGAGCAGTACTTC.

The chain joins TRBV4-3 to TRBJ2-7, with a tentative D call TRBD2 (5 bases). Germline V gene data show CDR1 as LGHNA and CDR2 as YSLEER. Trimming removed 0 bases from V and 2 bases from J, with 11 bases in between. The CDR3 runs to 15 residues. Here the CDR3 DNA reads TGCGCCAGCAGCCAAGAGAGGGTATCTACCTACGAGCAGTACTTC. Its protein product is CASSQERVSTYEQYF.

Here the CDR3 reads CASSQVPLAGASTGELFF. DNA of the CDR3: TGCGCCAGCAGCCAAGTCCCACTAGCGGGAGCATCCACCGGGGAGCTGTTTTTT. The gene calls are TRBV4-1 and TRBJ2-2, with 11 bases matching TRBD2. Germline V gene lookup returns CDR1 MGHRA and CDR2 YSYEKL. CDR3 length: 18 amino acids. Unmatched junction bases numbered 8, after V lost 1 base and J lost 4 bases.

Worth noting for this clone: A junction end diverges from the germline sequence, so it may reflect a read error. The chain links TRBV29-1 to TRBJ2-1; 11 positions agree with TRBD2. This CDR3 spans 14 amino acids. Germline CDR1 reads SQVTM; CDR2 reads ANQGSEA. This CDR3 is CSVELRGTSGRRVF. The CDR3, as DNA: TGCAGCGTTGAACTACGGGGGACTAGCGGACGGCGCGTCTTC.